The table lists the clone carrying this TCR beta chain with a count of one. Its antigen is currently unknown. The sample belongs to a study of siplizumab effects on memory and regulatory T cells. Study-level findings and limits: Memory cells seemed less diverse than naive T cells, which also seemed major contributors to the alloresponse. Roughly 80-96% of proliferating CD4+ or CD8+ clones lacked an assignable naive or memory phenotype. Alloreactive sequences traceable to unstimulated CD4+ memory cells declined significantly under siplizumab.

Assays covered 10^5 or so TCR templates per sample. The method was immunoSEQ multiplex PCR; TCRdb's version includes in-frame clones alone and lacks a portion of them. The sample has 120,000 or so clones, just under 95% seen once; the top ten hold 1.3%. With 1 base removed from V and 0 bases from J, the gap between germline ends came to 16 bases. The CDR3 sequence is 19 residues long. Germline assignment: CDR1 SGHAT and CDR2 FQDESV (reference sequence). The sample comprised CD4+ T cells sorted from blood. The clonotype originates from a human donor in good health. This chain uses TRBV11-1 with TRBJ2-6, with D hard to call. CDR3 protein: CASSLGSWQASSGANVLTF. The DNA of the CDR3 is TGTGCCAGCAGCTTAGGTAGTTGGCAGGCGAGCTCTGGGGCCAACGTCCTGACTTTC.